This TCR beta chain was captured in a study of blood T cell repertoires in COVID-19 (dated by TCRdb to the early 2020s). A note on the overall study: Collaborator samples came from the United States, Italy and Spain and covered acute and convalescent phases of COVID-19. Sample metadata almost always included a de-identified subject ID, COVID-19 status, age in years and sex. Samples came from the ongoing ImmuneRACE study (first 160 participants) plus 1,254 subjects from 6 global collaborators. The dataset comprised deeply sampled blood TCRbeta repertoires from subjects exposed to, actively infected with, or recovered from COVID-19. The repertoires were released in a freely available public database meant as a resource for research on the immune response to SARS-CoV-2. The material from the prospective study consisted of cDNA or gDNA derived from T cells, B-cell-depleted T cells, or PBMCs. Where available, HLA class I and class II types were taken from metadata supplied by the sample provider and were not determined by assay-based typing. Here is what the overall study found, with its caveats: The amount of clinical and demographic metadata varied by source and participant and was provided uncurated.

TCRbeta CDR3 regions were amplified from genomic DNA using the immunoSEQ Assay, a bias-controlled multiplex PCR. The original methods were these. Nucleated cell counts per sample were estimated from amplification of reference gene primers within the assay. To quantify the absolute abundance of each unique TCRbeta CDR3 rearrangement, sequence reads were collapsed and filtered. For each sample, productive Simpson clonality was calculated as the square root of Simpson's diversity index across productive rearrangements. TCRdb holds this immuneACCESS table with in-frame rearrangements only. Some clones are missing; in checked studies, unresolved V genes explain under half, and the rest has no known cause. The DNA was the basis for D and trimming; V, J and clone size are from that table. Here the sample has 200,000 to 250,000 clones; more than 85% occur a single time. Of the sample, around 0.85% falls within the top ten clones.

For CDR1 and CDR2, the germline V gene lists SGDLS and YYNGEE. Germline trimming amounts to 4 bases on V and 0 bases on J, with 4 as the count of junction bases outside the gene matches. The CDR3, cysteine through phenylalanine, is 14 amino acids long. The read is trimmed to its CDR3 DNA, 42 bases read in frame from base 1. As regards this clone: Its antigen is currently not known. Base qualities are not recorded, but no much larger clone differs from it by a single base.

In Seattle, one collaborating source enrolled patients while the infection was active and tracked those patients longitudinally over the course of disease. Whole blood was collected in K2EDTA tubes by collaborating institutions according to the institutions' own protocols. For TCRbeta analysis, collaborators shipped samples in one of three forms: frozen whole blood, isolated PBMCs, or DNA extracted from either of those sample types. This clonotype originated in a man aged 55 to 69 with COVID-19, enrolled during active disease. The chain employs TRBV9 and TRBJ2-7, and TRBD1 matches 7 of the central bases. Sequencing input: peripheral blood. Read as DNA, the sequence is TGTGCCAGCAGCACCGACAGGGTCTCCTACGAGCAGTACTTC. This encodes CASSTDRVSYEQYF.